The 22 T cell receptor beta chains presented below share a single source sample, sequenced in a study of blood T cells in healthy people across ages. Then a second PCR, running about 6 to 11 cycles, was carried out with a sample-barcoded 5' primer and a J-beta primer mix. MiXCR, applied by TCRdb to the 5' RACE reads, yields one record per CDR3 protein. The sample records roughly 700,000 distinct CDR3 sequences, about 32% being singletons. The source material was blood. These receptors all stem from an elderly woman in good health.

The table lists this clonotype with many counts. Here the CDR3 reads CASSPARGLWNEQFF. The CDR3 nucleotides are TGTGCCAGCAGCCCGGCCAGGGGGCTGTGGAATGAGCAGTTCTTC. This chain uses TRBV12-3 or TRBV12-4 with TRBJ2-1; 8 bases match TRBD1. This CDR3 is 15 amino acids long. Losses at the gene ends were 6 bases for V and 7 bases for J; bases not matched to a gene: 11.

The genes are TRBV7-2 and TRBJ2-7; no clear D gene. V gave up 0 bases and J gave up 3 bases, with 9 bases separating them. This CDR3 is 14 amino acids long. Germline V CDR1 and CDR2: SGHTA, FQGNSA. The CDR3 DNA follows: TGTGCCAGCAGCTTAGCTGGGAACGGCTACGAGCAGTACTTC. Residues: CASSLAGNGYEQYF.

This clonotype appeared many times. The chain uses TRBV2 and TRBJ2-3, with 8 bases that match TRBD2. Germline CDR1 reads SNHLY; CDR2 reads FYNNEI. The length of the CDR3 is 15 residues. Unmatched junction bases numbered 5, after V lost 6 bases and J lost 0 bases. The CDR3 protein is CASSELAASTDTQYF. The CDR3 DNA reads TGTGCCAGCAGCGAACTAGCGGCGAGCACAGATACGCAGTATTTT.

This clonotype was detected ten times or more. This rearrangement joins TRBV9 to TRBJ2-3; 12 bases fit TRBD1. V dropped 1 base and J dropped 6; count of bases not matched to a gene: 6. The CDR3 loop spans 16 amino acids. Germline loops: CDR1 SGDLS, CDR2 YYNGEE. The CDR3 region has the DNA TGTGCCAGCAGCGTAACGGGACAGGGGGCGTACGATACGCAGTATTTT. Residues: CASSVTGQGAYDTQYF.

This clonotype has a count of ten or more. CDR3 DNA sequence: TGTGCCAGCAAGAGACAGGGGAACACTGAAGCTTTCTTT. This codes for CASKRQGNTEAFF. J is TRBJ1-1 and V is TRBV21-1; TRBD1 is taken as the D call from the table, unchecked against the DNA. TRBV21-1 is given as a pseudogene. This CDR3 has 13 residues.

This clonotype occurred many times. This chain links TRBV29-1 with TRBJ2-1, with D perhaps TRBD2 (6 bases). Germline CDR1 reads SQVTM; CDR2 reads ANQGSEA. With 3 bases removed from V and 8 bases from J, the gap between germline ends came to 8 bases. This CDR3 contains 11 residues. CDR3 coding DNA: TGCAGCGTTGACGGGGGTTATGAGCAGTTCTTC. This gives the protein CSVDGGYEQFF.

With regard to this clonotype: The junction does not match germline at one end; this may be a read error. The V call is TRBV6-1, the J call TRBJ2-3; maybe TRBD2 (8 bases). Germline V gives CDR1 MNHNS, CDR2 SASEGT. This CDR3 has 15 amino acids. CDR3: CASSSDRTSTGTQYF. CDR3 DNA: TGTGCCAGCAGTTCGGACAGGACTAGCACAGGTACGCAGTATTTT.

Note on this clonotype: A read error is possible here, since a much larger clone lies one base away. The CDR3 protein is CSARGSLTHNEQFF. The CDR3 DNA sequence: TGCAGTGCTAGGGGCAGCCTTACCCACAATGAGCAGTTCTTC. This chain links TRBV20-1 with TRBJ2-1; D is unresolved. Per germline, CDR1 DFQATT and CDR2 SNEGSKA (reference sequence). The CDR3 is made up of 14 amino acids. With 3 bases removed from V and 5 bases from J, the gap between germline ends came to 14 bases.

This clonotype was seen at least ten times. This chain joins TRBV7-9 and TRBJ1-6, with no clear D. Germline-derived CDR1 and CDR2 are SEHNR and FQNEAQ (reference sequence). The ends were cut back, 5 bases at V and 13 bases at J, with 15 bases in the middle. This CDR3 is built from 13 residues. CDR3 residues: CASSPTTGSPLHF. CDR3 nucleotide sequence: TGTGCCAGCAGCCCTACGACGGGTTCCCCCCTCCACTTT.

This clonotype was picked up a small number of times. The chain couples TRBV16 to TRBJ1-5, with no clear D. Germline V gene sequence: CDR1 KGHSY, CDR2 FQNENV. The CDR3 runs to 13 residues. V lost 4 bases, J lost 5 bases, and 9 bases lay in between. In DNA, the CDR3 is TGTGCCAGCAGCCTCACCCTTGATCAGCCCCAGCATTTT. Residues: CASSLTLDQPQHF.

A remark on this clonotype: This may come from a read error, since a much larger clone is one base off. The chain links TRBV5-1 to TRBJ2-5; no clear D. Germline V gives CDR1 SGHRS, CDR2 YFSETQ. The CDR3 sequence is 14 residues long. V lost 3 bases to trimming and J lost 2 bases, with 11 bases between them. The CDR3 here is CASSWDIQQETQYF. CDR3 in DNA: TGCGCCAGCAGCTGGGATATCCAGCAAGAGACCCAGTACTTC. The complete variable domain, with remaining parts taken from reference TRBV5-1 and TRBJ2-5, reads KAGVTQTPRYLIKTRGQQVTLSCSPISGHRSVSWYQQTPGQGLQFLFEYFSETQRNKGNFPGRFSGRQFSNSRSEMNVSTLELGDSALYLCASSWDIQQETQYFGPGTRLLVL.

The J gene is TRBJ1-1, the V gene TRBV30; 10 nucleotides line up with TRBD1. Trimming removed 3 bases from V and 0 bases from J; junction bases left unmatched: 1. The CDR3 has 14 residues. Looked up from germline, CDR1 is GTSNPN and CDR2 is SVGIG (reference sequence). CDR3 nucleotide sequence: TGTGCCTGGAGGACAGGGGGCTTGAACACTGAAGCTTTCTTT. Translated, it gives CAWRTGGLNTEAFF.

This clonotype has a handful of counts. CDR3 in DNA: TGCGCCAGCAGCTTGAGACACAGCGTACTGAACACTGAAGCTTTCTTT. Amino acids: CASSLRHSVLNTEAFF. The rearrangement links TRBV5-1 to TRBJ1-1; D is ambiguous. The germline V gene encodes CDR1 SGHRS and CDR2 YFSETQ. Deletions cut 1 base from V and 0 bases from J, with 13 bases between. The CDR3 has 16 amino acids.

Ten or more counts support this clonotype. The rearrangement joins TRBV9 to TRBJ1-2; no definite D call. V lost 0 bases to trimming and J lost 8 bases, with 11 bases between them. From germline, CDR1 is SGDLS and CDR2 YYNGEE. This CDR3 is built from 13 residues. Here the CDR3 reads CASSVAMGSGYTF. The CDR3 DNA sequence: TGTGCCAGCAGCGTAGCTATGGGTTCCGGCTACACCTTC. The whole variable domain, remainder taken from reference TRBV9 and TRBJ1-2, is DSGVTQTPKHLITATGQRVTLRCSPRSGDLSVYWYQQSLDQGLQFLIQYYNGEERAKGNILERFSAQQFPDLHSELNLSSLELGDSALYFCASSVAMGSGYTFGSGTRLTVV.

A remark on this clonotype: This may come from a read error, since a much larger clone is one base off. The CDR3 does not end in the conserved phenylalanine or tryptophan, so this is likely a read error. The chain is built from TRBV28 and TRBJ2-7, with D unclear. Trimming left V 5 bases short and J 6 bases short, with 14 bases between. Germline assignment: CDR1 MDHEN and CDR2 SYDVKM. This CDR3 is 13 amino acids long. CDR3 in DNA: TGTGCCAGCAGTCCTCCGAACCGAAGCGAGCAGTACCTC. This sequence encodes CASSPPNRSEQYL.

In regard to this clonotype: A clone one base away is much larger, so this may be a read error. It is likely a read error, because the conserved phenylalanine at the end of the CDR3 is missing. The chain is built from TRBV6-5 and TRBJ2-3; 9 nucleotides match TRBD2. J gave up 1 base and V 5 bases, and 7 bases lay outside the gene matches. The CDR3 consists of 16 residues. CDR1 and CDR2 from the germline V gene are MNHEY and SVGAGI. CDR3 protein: CASSARLAAGTDTQYS. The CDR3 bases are TGTGCCAGCAGTGCTCGACTAGCGGCTGGCACAGATACGCAGTATTCT.

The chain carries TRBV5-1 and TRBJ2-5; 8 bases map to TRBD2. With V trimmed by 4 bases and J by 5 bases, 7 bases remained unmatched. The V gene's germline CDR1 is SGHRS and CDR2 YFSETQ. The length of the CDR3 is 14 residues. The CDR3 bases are TGCGCCAGCAGCGACGGGAGGGCCGGGGAGACCCAGTACTTC. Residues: CASSDGRAGETQYF.

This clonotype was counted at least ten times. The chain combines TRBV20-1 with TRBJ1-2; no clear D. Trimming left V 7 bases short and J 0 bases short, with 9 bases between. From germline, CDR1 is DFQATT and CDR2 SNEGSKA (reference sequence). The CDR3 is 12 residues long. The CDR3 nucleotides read TGCAGTGGAAAAGTGACTAACTATGGCTACACCTTC. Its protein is CSGKVTNYGYTF.

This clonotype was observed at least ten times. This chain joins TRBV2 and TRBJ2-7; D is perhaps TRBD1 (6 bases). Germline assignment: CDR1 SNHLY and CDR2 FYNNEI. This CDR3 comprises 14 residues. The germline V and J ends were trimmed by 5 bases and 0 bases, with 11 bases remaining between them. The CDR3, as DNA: TGTGCCAGCAGTTTAACAGGGATCTCCTACGAGCAGTACTTC. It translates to CASSLTGISYEQYF. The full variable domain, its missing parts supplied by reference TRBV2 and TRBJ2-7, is EPEVTQTPSHQVTQMGQEVILRCVPISNHLYFYWYRQILGQKVEFLVSFYNNEISEKSEIFDDQFSVERPDGSNFTLKIRSTKLEDSAMYFCASSLTGISYEQYFGPGTRLTVT.

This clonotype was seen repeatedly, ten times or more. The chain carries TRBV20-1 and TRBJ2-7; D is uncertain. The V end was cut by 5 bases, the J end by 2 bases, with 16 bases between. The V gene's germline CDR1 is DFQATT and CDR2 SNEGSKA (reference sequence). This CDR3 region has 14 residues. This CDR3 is CSAPHPASPYEQYF. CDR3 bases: TGCAGTGCTCCCCATCCAGCGAGCCCCTACGAGCAGTACTTC.

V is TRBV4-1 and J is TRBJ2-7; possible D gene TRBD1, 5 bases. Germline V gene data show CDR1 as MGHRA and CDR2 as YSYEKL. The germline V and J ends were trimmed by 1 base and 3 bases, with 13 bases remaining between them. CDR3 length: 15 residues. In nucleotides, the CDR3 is TGCGCCAGCAGCCAAGCTGGGGCAGGATTCTACGAGCAGTACTTC. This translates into CASSQAGAGFYEQYF.

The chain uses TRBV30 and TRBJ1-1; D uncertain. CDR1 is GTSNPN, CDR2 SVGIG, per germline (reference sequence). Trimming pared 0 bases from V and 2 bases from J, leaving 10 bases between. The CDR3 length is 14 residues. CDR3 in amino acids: CAWSVGMRNTEAFF. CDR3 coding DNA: TGTGCCTGGAGTGTAGGGATGAGAAACACTGAAGCTTTCTTT.